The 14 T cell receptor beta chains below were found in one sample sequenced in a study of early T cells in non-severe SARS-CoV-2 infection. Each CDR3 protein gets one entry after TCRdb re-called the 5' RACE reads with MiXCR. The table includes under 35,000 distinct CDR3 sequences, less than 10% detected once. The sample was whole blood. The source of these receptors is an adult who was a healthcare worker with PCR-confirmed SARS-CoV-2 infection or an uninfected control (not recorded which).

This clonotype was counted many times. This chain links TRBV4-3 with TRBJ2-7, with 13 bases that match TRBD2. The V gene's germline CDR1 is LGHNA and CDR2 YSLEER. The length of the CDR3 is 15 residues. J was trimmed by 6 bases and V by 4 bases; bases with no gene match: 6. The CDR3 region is CASSPGTSGDVEQYF. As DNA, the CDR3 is TGCGCCAGCAGCCCGGGGACTAGCGGGGACGTCGAGCAGTACTTC.

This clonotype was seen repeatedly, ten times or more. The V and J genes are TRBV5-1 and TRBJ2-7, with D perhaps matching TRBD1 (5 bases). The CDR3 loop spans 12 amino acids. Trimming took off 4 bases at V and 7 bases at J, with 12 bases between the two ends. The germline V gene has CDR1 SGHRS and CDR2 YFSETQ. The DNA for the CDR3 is TGCGCCAGCAGCAAGAGCAGGGCAGAGCAGTACTTC. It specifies CASSKSRAEQYF.

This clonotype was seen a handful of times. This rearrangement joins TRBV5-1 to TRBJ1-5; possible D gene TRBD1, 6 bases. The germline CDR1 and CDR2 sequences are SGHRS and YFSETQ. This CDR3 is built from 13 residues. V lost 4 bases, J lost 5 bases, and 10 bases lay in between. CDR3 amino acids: CASSVQGDQPQHF. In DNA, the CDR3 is TGCGCCAGCAGCGTACAGGGAGATCAGCCCCAGCATTTT.

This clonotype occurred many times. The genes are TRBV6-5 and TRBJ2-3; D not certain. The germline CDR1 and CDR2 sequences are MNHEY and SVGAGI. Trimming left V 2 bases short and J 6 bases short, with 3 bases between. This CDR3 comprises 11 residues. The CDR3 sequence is CASSYRDTQYF. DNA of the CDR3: TGTGCCAGCAGTTACAGGGATACGCAGTATTTT.

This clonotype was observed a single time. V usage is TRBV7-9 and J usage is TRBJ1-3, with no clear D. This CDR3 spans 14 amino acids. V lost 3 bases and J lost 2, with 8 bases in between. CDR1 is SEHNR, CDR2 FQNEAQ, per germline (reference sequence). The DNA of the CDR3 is TGTGCCAGCAGCTTGCTAAGCCCTGGAAACACCATATATTTT. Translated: CASSLLSPGNTIYF.

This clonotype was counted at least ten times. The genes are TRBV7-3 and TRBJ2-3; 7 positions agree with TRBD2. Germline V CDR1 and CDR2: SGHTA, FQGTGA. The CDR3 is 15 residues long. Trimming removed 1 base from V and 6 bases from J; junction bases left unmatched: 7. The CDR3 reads CASSLKRGGADTQYF. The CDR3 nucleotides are TGTGCCAGCAGCTTAAAACGCGGGGGAGCGGATACGCAGTATTTT.

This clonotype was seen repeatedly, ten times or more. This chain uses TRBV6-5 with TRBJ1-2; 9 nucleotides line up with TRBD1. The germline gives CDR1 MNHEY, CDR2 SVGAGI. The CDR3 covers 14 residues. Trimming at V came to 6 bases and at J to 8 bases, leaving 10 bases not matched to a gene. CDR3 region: CASRSAGTGFGYTF. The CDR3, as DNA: TGTGCCAGCAGGTCCGCCGGGACAGGGTTCGGCTACACCTTC.

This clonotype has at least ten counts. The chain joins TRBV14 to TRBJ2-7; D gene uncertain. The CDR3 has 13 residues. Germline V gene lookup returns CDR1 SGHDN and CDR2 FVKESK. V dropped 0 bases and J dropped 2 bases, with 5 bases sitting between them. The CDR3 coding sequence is TGTGCCAGCAGCCAAGATCTGGCCTACGAGCAGTACTTC. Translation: CASSQDLAYEQYF. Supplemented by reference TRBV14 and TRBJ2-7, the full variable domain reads EAGVTQFPSHSVIEKGQTVTLRCDPISGHDNLYWYRRVMGKEIKFLLHFVKESKQDESGMPNNRFLAERTGGTYSTLKVQPAELEDSGVYFCASSQDLAYEQYFGPGTRLTVT.

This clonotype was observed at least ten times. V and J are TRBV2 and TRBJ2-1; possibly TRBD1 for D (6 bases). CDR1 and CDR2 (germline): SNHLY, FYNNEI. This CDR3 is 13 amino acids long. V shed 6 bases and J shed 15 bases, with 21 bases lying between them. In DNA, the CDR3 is TGTGCCAGCAGGGTCTCGCTCCAGGGGCTTGTGTTCTTC. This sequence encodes CASRVSLQGLVFF.

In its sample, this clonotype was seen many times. CDR3 in amino acids: CASSLVYGYEQYF. The CDR3 DNA follows: TGCGCCAGCAGCTTGGTATACGGCTACGAGCAGTACTTC. The rearrangement links TRBV5-1 to TRBJ2-7; unclear D gene. Germline assignment: CDR1 SGHRS and CDR2 YFSETQ. V shed 0 bases and J shed 3 bases, with 7 bases lying between them. CDR3 length: 13 residues.

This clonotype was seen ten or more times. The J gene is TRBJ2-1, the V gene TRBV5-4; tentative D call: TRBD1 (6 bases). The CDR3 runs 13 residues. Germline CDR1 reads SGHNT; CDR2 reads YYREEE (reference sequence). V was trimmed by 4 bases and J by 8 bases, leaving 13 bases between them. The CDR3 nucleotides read TGTGCCAGCAGCACTACAGGGAACGATGAGCAGTTCTTC. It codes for CASSTTGNDEQFF.

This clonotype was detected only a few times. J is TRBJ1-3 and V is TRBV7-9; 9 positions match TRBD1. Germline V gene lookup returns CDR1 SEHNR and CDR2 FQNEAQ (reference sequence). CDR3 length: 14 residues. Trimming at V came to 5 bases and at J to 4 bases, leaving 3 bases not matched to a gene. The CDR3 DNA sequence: TGTGCCAGCAGCAGGACAGGGGTCGGAAACACCATATATTTT. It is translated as CASSRTGVGNTIYF. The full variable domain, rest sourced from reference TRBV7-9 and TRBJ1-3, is DTGVSQNPRHKITKRGQNVTFRCDPISEHNRLYWYRQTLGQGPEFLTYFQNEAQLEKSRLLSDRFSAERPKGSFSTLEIQRTEQGDSAMYLCASSRTGVGNTIYFGEGSWLTVV.

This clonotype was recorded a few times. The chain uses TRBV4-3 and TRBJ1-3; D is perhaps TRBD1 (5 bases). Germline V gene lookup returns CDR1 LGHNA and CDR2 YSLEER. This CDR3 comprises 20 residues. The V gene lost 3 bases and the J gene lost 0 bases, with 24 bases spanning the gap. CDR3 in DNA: TGCGCCAGCAGCCACGAGGTGCCAGGGTCATACAAATTCTCTGGAAACACCATATATTTT. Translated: CASSHEVPGSYKFSGNTIYF.

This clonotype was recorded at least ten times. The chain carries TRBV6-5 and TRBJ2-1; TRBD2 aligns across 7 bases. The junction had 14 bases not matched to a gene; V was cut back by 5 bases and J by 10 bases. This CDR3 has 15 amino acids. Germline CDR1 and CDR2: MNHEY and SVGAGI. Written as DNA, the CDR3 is TGTGCCAGCAGTGAACGACTAGCTGGGATCGGGGAGCAGTTCTTC. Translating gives CASSERLAGIGEQFF.